The clone carrying this TCR beta chain has a handful of counts. The source of the sample is a study of T cells after yellow fever vaccination. In TCRdb, the 5' RACE reads were re-called with MiXCR into one record per CDR3 protein. The profile shows about 220,000 distinct CDR3 sequences, approximately 3% of them singletons. Looked up from germline, CDR1 is LGHNA and CDR2 is YNFKEQ. With 1 base clipped from V and 4 bases from J, the junction kept 12 bases outside the gene matches. The CDR3 is 18 residues long. The sample consisted of CD4+ T cells sorted from PBMCs, taken 10 days after the yellow fever booster vaccination. This receptor was identified in a man between 18 and 35 years old who received the YFV17D yellow fever vaccine. The V call is TRBV4-2, the J call TRBJ2-5; 10 bases match TRBD2. CDR3 in amino acids: CASSQGSSGGPVGETQYF. DNA for the CDR3: TGTGCCAGCAGCCAAGGGTCTAGCGGGGGCCCCGTGGGAGAGACCCAGTACTTC.